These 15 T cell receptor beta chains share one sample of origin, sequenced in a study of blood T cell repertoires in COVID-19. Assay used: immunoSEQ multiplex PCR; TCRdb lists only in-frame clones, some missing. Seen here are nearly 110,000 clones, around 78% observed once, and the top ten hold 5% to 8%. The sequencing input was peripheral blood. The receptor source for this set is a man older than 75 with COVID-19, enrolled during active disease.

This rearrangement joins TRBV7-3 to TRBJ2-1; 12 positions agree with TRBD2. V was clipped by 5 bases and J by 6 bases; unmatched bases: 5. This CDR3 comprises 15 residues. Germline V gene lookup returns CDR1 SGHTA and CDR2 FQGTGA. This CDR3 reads CASSPRTSGTNEQFF. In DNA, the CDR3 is TGTGCCAGCAGCCCCCGGACTAGCGGGACCAATGAGCAGTTCTTC.

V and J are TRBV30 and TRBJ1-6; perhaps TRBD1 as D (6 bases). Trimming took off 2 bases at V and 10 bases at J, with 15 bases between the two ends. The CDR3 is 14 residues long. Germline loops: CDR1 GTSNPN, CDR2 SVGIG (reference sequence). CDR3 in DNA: TGTGCCTGGAGTTTGGAGGGGAGGGGGTCACCCCTCCACTTT. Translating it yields CAWSLEGRGSPLHF.

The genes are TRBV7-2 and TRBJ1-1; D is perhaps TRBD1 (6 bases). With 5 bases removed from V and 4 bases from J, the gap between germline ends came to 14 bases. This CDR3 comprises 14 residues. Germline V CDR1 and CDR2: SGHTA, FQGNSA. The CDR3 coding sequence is TGTGCCAGCAGCGTAGGAGGGGGTCTCACTGAAGCTTTCTTT. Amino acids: CASSVGGGLTEAFF.

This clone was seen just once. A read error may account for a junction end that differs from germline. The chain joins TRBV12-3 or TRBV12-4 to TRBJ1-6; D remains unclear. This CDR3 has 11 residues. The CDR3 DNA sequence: TGTGCCAGCAGTTTTGGGCATATTTTGTCCTTT. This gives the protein CASSFGHILSF.

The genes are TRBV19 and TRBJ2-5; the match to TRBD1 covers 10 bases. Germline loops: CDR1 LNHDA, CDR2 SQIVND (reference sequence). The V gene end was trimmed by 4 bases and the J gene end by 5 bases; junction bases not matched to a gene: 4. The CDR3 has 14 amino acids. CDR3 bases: TGTGCCAGTAGTACGACAGGGGGCAGGGAGACCCAGTACTTC. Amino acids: CASSTTGGRETQYF.

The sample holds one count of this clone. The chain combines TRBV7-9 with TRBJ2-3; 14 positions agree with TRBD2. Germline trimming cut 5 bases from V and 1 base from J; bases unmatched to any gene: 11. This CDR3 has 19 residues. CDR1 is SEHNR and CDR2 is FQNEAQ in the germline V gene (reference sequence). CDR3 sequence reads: CASSITGTSGSVGTDTQYF. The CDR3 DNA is TGTGCCAGCAGCATTACCGGGACTAGCGGGAGTGTGGGCACAGATACGCAGTATTTT.

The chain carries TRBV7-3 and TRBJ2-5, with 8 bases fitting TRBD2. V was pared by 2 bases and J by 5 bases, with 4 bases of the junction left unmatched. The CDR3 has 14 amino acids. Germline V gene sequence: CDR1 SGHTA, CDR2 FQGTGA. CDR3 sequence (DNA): TGTGCCAGCAGCTTAGGGGGCGGGAGGGAGACCCAGTACTTC. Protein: CASSLGGGRETQYF.

The CDR3 spells CASSSGRANQPQHF. CDR3 DNA sequence: TGTGCCAGTAGTTCCGGCAGGGCCAATCAGCCCCAGCATTTT. The rearrangement links TRBV19 to TRBJ1-5; a possible D gene is TRBD1 (5 bases). Trimming took off 5 bases at V and 3 bases at J, with 11 bases between the two ends. In germline, CDR1 is LNHDA, CDR2 SQIVND (reference sequence). This CDR3 region has 14 residues.

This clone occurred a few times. The CDR3: CASSLLDSYEQYF. In nucleotides, the CDR3 is TGTGCCAGCAGCCTACTGGACAGCTACGAGCAGTACTTC. The chain has TRBV13 and TRBJ2-7, with D possibly TRBD1 on 6 matching bases. V lost 5 bases and J lost 3, with 11 bases in between. This CDR3 comprises 13 residues. The germline CDR1 and CDR2 sequences are PRHDT and FYEKMQ (reference sequence).

Here the CDR3 reads CASSYPGQVSSYEQYF. CDR3 bases: TGTGCCAGCAGTTACCCCGGACAGGTGAGCTCCTACGAGCAGTACTTC. The V gene is TRBV6-6, the J gene TRBJ2-7, with 7 nucleotides matching TRBD1. Germline V gene data show CDR1 as MNHNY and CDR2 as SVGAGI (reference sequence). V gave up 2 bases and J gave up 0 bases; unmatched junction bases: 7. The CDR3 has 16 residues.

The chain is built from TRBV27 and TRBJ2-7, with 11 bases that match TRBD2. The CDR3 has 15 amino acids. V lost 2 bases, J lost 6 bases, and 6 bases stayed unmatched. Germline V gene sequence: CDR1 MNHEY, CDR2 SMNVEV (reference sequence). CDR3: CASSLTTSGNSEQYF. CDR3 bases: TGTGCCAGCAGTTTAACGACTAGCGGGAACTCCGAGCAGTACTTC.

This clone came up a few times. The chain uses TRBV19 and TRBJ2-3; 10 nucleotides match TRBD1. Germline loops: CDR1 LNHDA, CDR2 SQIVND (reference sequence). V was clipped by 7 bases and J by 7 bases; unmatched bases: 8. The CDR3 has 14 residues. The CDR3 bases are TGTGCCAGTACCCGGGGACAGGGGTCTTATACGCAGTATTTT. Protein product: CASTRGQGSYTQYF.

The CDR3 reads CASSPGLASYEQYF. The CDR3 nucleotides read TGTGCCAGCAGCCCAGGACTGGCCTCCTACGAGCAGTACTTC. The chain combines TRBV9 with TRBJ2-7; perhaps TRBD2 as D (5 bases). This CDR3 contains 14 residues. Trimming took off 4 bases at V and 0 bases at J, with 11 bases between the two ends. CDR1 and CDR2 from the germline V gene are SGDLS and YYNGEE.

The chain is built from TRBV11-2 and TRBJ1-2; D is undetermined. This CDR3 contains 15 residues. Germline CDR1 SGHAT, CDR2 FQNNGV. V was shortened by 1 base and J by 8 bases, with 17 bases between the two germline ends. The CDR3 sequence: CASSLVVRQDQGYTF. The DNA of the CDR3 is TGTGCCAGCAGCTTAGTAGTCAGACAAGATCAGGGCTACACCTTC.

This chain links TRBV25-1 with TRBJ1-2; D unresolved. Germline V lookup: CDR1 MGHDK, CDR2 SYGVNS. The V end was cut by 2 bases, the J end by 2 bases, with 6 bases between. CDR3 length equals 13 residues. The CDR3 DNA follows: TGTGCCAGCAGTGAAATTCAGAACTATGGCTACACCTTC. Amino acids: CASSEIQNYGYTF.